The next 23 T cell receptor beta chains were all read from a single sample in a study of blood T cell repertoires in COVID-19. Sequenced by immunoSEQ multiplex PCR; TCRdb stores in-frame clones only, minus some. Of tens of thousands of clones detected, approximately 88% appear once; the ten largest clones hold roughly 6%. The sample was peripheral blood. The origin of the receptors is a woman in her forties or fifties with acute or convalescent COVID-19.

V gene TRBV5-6 combines with J gene TRBJ2-7; a possible D gene is TRBD1 (6 bases). This CDR3 region has 13 residues. Germline V CDR1 and CDR2: SGHDT, YYEEEE. The V end lost 4 bases, the J end lost 2 bases, and 10 bases lay between the germline ends. The CDR3 loop reads CASSADRPYEQYF. The CDR3 nucleotides are TGTGCCAGCAGCGCTGACAGGCCCTACGAGCAGTACTTC.

The chain recombines TRBV7-9 with TRBJ1-2; 10 bases agree with TRBD1. Trimming cost V 1 base and J 9 bases; bases outside gene matches: 5. The CDR3 is 14 residues long. Per the germline V gene, CDR1 is SEHNR and CDR2 is FQNEAQ (reference sequence). CDR3 DNA sequence: TGTGCCAGCAGCTTAGGGACAGGGGGTGAGAGCTACACCTTC. Translating it yields CASSLGTGGESYTF. Filled out from reference TRBV7-9 and TRBJ1-2, the complete variable domain reads DTGVSQNPRHKITKRGQNVTFRCDPISEHNRLYWYRQTLGQGPEFLTYFQNEAQLEKSRLLSDRFSAERPKGSFSTLEIQRTEQGDSAMYLCASSLGTGGESYTFGSGTRLTVV.

CDR3 sequence: CASSELRGAKNIQYF. The CDR3 bases are TGTGCCAGCAGTGAATTAAGGGGGGCCAAAAACATTCAGTACTTC. This chain links TRBV6-1 with TRBJ2-4; possible D gene TRBD1, 6 bases. The ends were cut back, 2 bases at V and 1 base at J, with 9 bases in the middle. This CDR3 has 15 amino acids. Germline lookup yields CDR1 MNHNS and CDR2 SASEGT.

The chain has TRBV6-5 and TRBJ1-5; D uncertain. CDR1 is MNHEY, CDR2 SVGAGI, per germline. The CDR3 has 14 residues. Trimming stripped 7 bases from V and 5 bases from J, with 15 bases between. The CDR3 sequence is CASTLAPIYQPQHF. The CDR3 DNA sequence: TGTGCCAGCACCTTGGCACCCATTTATCAGCCCCAGCATTTT.

Only one count was recorded for this clone. V is TRBV7-6 and J is TRBJ2-2; D is possibly TRBD2 (6 bases). The germline CDR1 and CDR2 sequences are SGHVS and FNYEAQ. V gave up 4 bases and J gave up 0 bases, with 9 bases separating them. The CDR3 is 15 amino acids. CDR3 coding DNA: TGTGCCAGCAGCTCAAGACTAGCGAACACCGGGGAGCTGTTTTTT. Residues: CASSSRLANTGELFF.

The chain joins TRBV3-1 (or the pseudogene TRBV3-2) to TRBJ2-3; D may be TRBD1 (6 bases). Per germline, CDR1 LGHDT and CDR2 YNNKEL (reference sequence). The length of the CDR3 is 14 residues. Between the trimmed V and J ends, which lost 4 bases and 4 bases, there was a span of 12 bases. The CDR3 here is CASSPSGAADTQYF. The DNA for the CDR3 is TGTGCCAGCAGCCCCTCAGGGGCCGCAGATACGCAGTATTTT.

The rearrangement links TRBV30 to TRBJ2-2; D uncertain. Looked up from germline, CDR1 is GTSNPN and CDR2 is SVGIG (reference sequence). V was clipped by 4 bases and J by 6 bases, with 12 bases between them. This CDR3 region has 13 residues. The CDR3 sequence is CAWTMPVSGELFF. CDR3 DNA sequence: TGTGCCTGGACCATGCCAGTTTCCGGGGAGCTGTTTTTT. The complete variable domain, with remaining parts taken from reference TRBV30 and TRBJ2-2, reads SQTIHQWPATLVQPVGSPLSLECTVEGTSNPNLYWYRQAAGRGLQLLFYSVGIGQISSEVPQNLSASRPQDRQFILSSKKLLLSDSGFYLCAWTMPVSGELFFGEGSRLTVL.

CDR3 amino acids: CASSFLPGTGVLRPQHF. CDR3 nucleotides: TGTGCCAGCAGTTTCCTTCCCGGGACAGGGGTTCTAAGGCCCCAGCATTTT. The chain joins TRBV28 to TRBJ1-5; TRBD1 matches at 10 bases. V lost 3 bases to trimming and J lost 9 bases; unmatched junction nucleotides: 14. Per germline, CDR1 MDHEN and CDR2 SYDVKM. The CDR3 has 17 residues.

The V and J genes are TRBV30 and TRBJ2-7; 7 nucleotides align to TRBD2. This CDR3 contains 11 residues. Germline assignment: CDR1 GTSNPN and CDR2 SVGIG (reference sequence). The V segment lost 7 bases and the J segment 4 bases; nucleotides outside the gene matches: 4. The CDR3 loop is CALDGGYEQYF. Written as DNA, the CDR3 is TGTGCCTTAGACGGGGGGTACGAGCAGTACTTC.

The V and J genes are TRBV27 and TRBJ1-1; 8 bases agree with TRBD1. The V gene's germline CDR1 is MNHEY and CDR2 SMNVEV (reference sequence). V was pared by 6 bases and J by 4 bases, with 7 bases of the junction left unmatched. The CDR3 spans 14 residues. The CDR3 DNA follows: TGTGCCAGCAGGCCTCAGGGGGCGGTCACTGAAGCTTTCTTT. Translated: CASRPQGAVTEAFF.

The rearrangement joins TRBV9 to TRBJ1-1; 8 bases match TRBD1. The CDR3 is made up of 13 amino acids. Germline loops: CDR1 SGDLS, CDR2 YYNGEE. Germline trimming cut 5 bases from V and 1 base from J; bases unmatched to any gene: 1. CDR3 in DNA: TGTGCCAGCAGAGGACAGGGGAACACTGAAGCTTTCTTT. It codes for CASRGQGNTEAFF.

The chain couples TRBV5-4 to TRBJ2-1; 10 nucleotides agree with TRBD2. V lost 4 bases, J lost 12 bases, and 13 bases stayed unmatched. Germline loops: CDR1 SGHNT, CDR2 YYREEE (reference sequence). The CDR3 extends over 15 amino acids. The CDR3 DNA reads as TGTGCCAGCAGCCCAGGACTAGCGGAACTTAGCGGGCAGTTCTTC. As protein: CASSPGLAELSGQFF.

The chain combines TRBV6-5 with TRBJ1-5; D remains unclear. The germline V gene has CDR1 MNHEY and CDR2 SVGAGI. Deletions cut 6 bases from V and 1 base from J, with 4 bases between. The CDR3 loop spans 12 amino acids. The CDR3 sequence: CASRQSNQPQHF. As DNA, the CDR3 is TGTGCCAGCAGACAGAGCAATCAGCCCCAGCATTTT.

This clone was counted between two and nine times. This sequence joins TRBV5-4 and TRBJ1-4; no definite D call. V lost 4 bases and J 0 bases, leaving 13 bases between the germline ends. The germline V gene encodes CDR1 SGHNT and CDR2 YYREEE (reference sequence). The CDR3 is made up of 16 amino acids. CDR3 sequence reads: CASSPGGRATNEKLFF. CDR3 nucleotide sequence: TGTGCCAGCAGCCCGGGTGGGAGGGCAACTAATGAAAAACTGTTTTTT.

The V gene is TRBV5-1, the J gene TRBJ1-3; TRBD1 matches at 7 bases. CDR1 and CDR2 (germline): SGHRS, YFSETQ. The CDR3 has 15 amino acids. V trimming: 0 bases; J trimming: 2 bases; junction bases outside the gene matches: 2. The CDR3 protein is CASSLATGAGNTIYF. DNA of the CDR3: TGCGCCAGCAGCTTGGCCACAGGGGCTGGAAACACCATATATTTT.

This chain joins TRBV19 and TRBJ1-2; D might be TRBD1 (6 bases). Per the germline V gene, CDR1 is LNHDA and CDR2 is SQIVND (reference sequence). The CDR3 runs to 15 residues. V lost 6 bases to trimming and J lost 5 bases, with 19 bases between them. This CDR3 is CASSLWAGEKYGYTF. The CDR3 nucleotides read TGTGCCAGTAGCTTGTGGGCAGGGGAAAAGTATGGCTACACCTTC.

DNA of the CDR3: TGTGCCACCGGCTTTCGAGGCTGTAATTATCAGCCCCAGCATTTT. Amino acids: CATGFRGCNYQPQHF. The V and J genes are TRBV6-4 and TRBJ1-5; D unclear. The CDR3 is 15 amino acids. CDR1 MRHNA and CDR2 SNTAGT come from the germline V gene. V dropped 10 bases and J dropped 5 bases, with 21 bases sitting between them.

A note on this clone: The same CDR3 also results from other DNA sequences found in this sample. This chain uses TRBV6-6 with TRBJ1-2; no clear D gene. Trimming took 8 bases from V and 7 from J, leaving 14 bases between them. This CDR3 region has 12 residues. From germline, CDR1 is MNHNY and CDR2 SVGAGI (reference sequence). CDR3 sequence reads: CASCCGDRGYTF. CDR3 nucleotide sequence: TGTGCCAGCTGTTGCGGAGACCGTGGCTACACCTTC.

The chain employs TRBV30 and TRBJ2-5; D perhaps matches TRBD1 (5 bases). The CDR3 consists of 14 residues. V was pared by 1 base and J by 3 bases, with 12 bases between. The germline V gene encodes CDR1 GTSNPN and CDR2 SVGIG (reference sequence). CDR3 sequence (DNA): TGTGCCTGGAGTGCCGGACAAAATAAAGAGACCCAGTACTTC. Its translation is CAWSAGQNKETQYF.

The rearrangement links TRBV3-1 (or the pseudogene TRBV3-2) to TRBJ2-5, with 16 nucleotides matching TRBD2. V lost 5 bases and J lost 4; bases outside the gene matches: 4. Looked up from germline, CDR1 is LGHDT and CDR2 is YNNKEL (reference sequence). CDR3 length: 16 residues. CDR3 in DNA: TGTGCCAGCAGCGCGGGACTAGCGGGGGGGCTAGAGACCCAGTACTTC. This gives the protein CASSAGLAGGLETQYF.

This clone has only one observation. V is TRBV6-5 and J is TRBJ1-1; 8 bases are a match to TRBD1. J lost 10 bases, V lost 6 bases, and 13 bases had no gene match. From germline, CDR1 is MNHEY and CDR2 SVGAGI. The CDR3 runs 14 residues. CDR3 loop: CASSRTGFGTGAFF. The CDR3 DNA follows: TGTGCCAGCAGCCGAACAGGGTTTGGGACAGGAGCTTTCTTT.

The V call is TRBV4-2, the J call TRBJ1-5; D is perhaps TRBD1 (6 bases). From germline, CDR1 is LGHNA and CDR2 YNFKEQ. V lost 0 bases, J lost 2 bases, and 11 bases lay in between. There are 16 residues in the CDR3. CDR3 nucleotides: TGTGCCAGCAGCCAAGATGTACAGGGCGGCAATCAGCCCCAGCATTTT. Protein: CASSQDVQGGNQPQHF.

The V gene is TRBV19, the J gene TRBJ1-5, with a tentative D call TRBD1 (5 bases). The CDR3 totals 15 residues. CDR1 is LNHDA, CDR2 SQIVND, per germline (reference sequence). Trimming removed 0 bases from V and 11 bases from J, with 17 bases in between. The CDR3 is CASSIDGAGQGAQHF. DNA for the CDR3: TGTGCCAGTAGTATAGATGGTGCAGGACAAGGAGCCCAGCATTTT.